This T cell receptor (beta chain) derives from a study of blood T cells in healthy people across ages. General study points: Estimated diversity that came from one million T cells was considered an underestimate.

The second PCR ran roughly 6 to 11 cycles with a sample-barcoded 5' primer and J-beta primers. TCRdb ran MiXCR on the 5' RACE reads and lists one entry per CDR3 protein. The sample carries about 680,000 distinct CDR3 sequences, around 49% recorded once. Germline CDR1 reads SGHTA; CDR2 reads FQGNSA. The germline V and J ends were trimmed by 5 bases and 2 bases, with 10 bases remaining between them. The CDR3 has 13 residues. A word on this clonotype: Its antigen remains unknown.

The sequenced sample consisted of blood. The origin of this receptor is a woman aged 55-69 years in good health. This chain uses TRBV7-2 with TRBJ2-7; no clear D. Here the CDR3 reads CASSLQVTYEQYF. CDR3 DNA: TGTGCCAGCAGCCTTCAAGTTACCTACGAGCAGTACTTC.